These T cell receptor beta chains were read from a single sample in a study of blood T cell repertoires in COVID-19. Assay used: immunoSEQ multiplex PCR; TCRdb lists only in-frame clones, some missing. Seen here are 120,000 to 150,000 clones, over 65% observed once, and the top ten hold approximately 15%. The sample consisted of peripheral blood. All receptors derive from a man in his forties or fifties with acute or convalescent COVID-19. CDR3s include the opening cysteine and the closing phenylalanine or tryptophan. D genes are given only for firm matches. Clone size is given for some rows only: seen once, a few or many times, or a class if the clone is expanded.

clone size	V gene	D gene	J gene	CDR3 protein	CDR3 DNA
-	TRBV30	TRBD1	TRBJ2-7	CACRRGAGGHEQYF	TGTGCCTGTAGAAGGGGGGCAGGGGGCCACGAGCAGTACTTC
-	TRBV2	-	TRBJ1-6	CASSQNYNSPLHF	TGTGCCAGCAGCCAGAACTATAATTCACCCCTCCACTTT
-	TRBV7-6	TRBD1	TRBJ2-1	CASSSRGQGFWNEQFF	TGTGCCAGCAGCTCGCGGGGACAGGGCTTTTGGAATGAGCAGTTCTTC
-	TRBV6-5	-	TRBJ1-5	CASRSVRNSNQPQHF	TGTGCCAGCAGGTCAGTGAGGAATAGCAATCAGCCCCAGCATTTT
many	TRBV2	TRBD2	TRBJ2-2	CASSTSGGSNTGELFF	TGTGCCAGCAGTACTAGCGGGGGATCGAACACCGGGGAGCTGTTTTTT
few	TRBV5-5	TRBD2	TRBJ2-7	CASSFSAGTSSYEQYF	TGTGCCAGCAGCTTTTCCGCCGGGACTAGCTCATACGAGCAGTACTTC
once	TRBV5-1	-	TRBJ2-3	CASSLVSLFTDTQYF	TGCGCCAGCAGCTTGGTTTCCCTTTTCACAGATACGCAGTATTTT
-	TRBV27	-	TRBJ1-5	CASSYTIGHQPQHF	TGTGCCAGCAGTTATACGATTGGGCATCAGCCCCAGCATTTT
-	TRBV2	-	TRBJ2-7	CASEQAYEQYF	TGTGCCAGCGAACAAGCCTACGAGCAGTACTTC
-	TRBV10-3	-	TRBJ1-5	CAISGTDDQPQHF	TGTGCCATCAGTGGGACAGATGATCAGCCCCAGCATTTT
-	TRBV18	TRBD1	TRBJ1-1	CASSRVGQGNTEAFF	TGTGCCAGCTCACGGGTGGGACAGGGGAACACTGAAGCTTTCTTT
-	TRBV6-5	TRBD1	TRBJ1-2	CASIHEDRGNYGYTF	TGTGCCAGCATCCACGAGGACAGGGGAAACTATGGCTACACCTTC
-	TRBV27	TRBD1	TRBJ1-1	CASSPVQGAQDTEAFF	TGTGCCAGCAGTCCCGTACAGGGGGCGCAGGACACTGAAGCTTTCTTT
-	TRBV25-1	TRBD2	TRBJ2-7	CASSDPAGGQGYEQYF	TGTGCCAGCAGCGATCCGGCGGGGGGCCAAGGGTACGAGCAGTACTTC
-	TRBV5-1	TRBD1	TRBJ1-1	CASSSTGTGNTEAFF	TGCGCCAGCAGCTCCACCGGGACAGGGAACACTGAAGCTTTCTTT
-	TRBV9	TRBD2	TRBJ2-3	CASSVGGGITDTQYF	TGTGCCAGCAGCGTAGGCGGGGGGATCACAGATACGCAGTATTTT
-	TRBV9	TRBD2	TRBJ2-2	CASSAPGRGGELFF	TGTGCCAGCAGCGCTCCGGGGAGGGGCGGGGAGCTGTTTTTT
-	TRBV7-2	-	TRBJ1-1	CASSLAQGVHEAFF	TGTGCCAGCAGCTTAGCGCAGGGTGTACATGAAGCTTTCTTT
-	TRBV5-1	TRBD1	TRBJ1-6	CASSGGDSLNSPLHF	TGCGCCAGCAGCGGCGGGGACAGCCTTAATTCACCCCTCCACTTT
-	TRBV11-2	-	TRBJ2-2	CASSLDFTNTGELFF	TGTGCCAGCAGCTTAGATTTCACGAACACCGGGGAGCTGTTTTTT
-	TRBV9	-	TRBJ2-5	CASSVAGLRGETQYF	TGTGCCAGCAGCGTAGCCGGACTCCGAGGGGAGACCCAGTACTTC
-	TRBV9	-	TRBJ2-2	CASSYRVVGELFF	TGTGCCAGCAGCTACCGGGTGGTCGGGGAGCTGTTTTTT
once	TRBV5-1	TRBD1	TRBJ1-6	CASSPRRDRGHNSPLHF	TGCGCCAGCAGCCCGCGCCGGGACAGGGGGCATAATTCACCCCTCCACTTT
few	TRBV19	TRBD1	TRBJ1-1	CASNSQGMNTEAFF	TGTGCCAGTAATTCACAGGGGATGAACACTGAAGCTTTCTTT
few	TRBV15	-	TRBJ2-1	CATSRDVTGEQFF	TGTGCCACCAGCAGAGATGTGACAGGCGAGCAGTTCTTC
-	TRBV14	-	TRBJ2-2	CASSMRVGTGELFF	TGTGCCAGCAGCATGAGGGTGGGAACCGGGGAGCTGTTTTTT
-	TRBV6-5	TRBD1	TRBJ2-7	CASSYSRQGPYEQYF	TGTGCCAGCAGTTACTCTCGACAGGGACCCTACGAGCAGTACTTC
-	TRBV7-2	-	TRBJ1-5	CASSFRGGPAGNQPQHF	TGTGCCAGCAGCTTCAGAGGTGGTCCGGCCGGCAATCAGCCCCAGCATTTT
-	TRBV29-1	-	TRBJ2-1	CSVRLPNNEQFF	TGCAGCGTAAGACTACCCAACAATGAGCAGTTCTTC
-	TRBV18	TRBD1	TRBJ1-5	CASSPGTGSQPQHF	TGTGCCAGCTCACCCGGGACAGGTAGTCAGCCCCAGCATTTT
-	TRBV27	-	TRBJ1-3	CASRPAAMRLGNTIYF	TGTGCCAGCAGGCCGGCAGCAATGAGGCTGGGAAACACCATATATTTT
once	TRBV25-1	TRBD2	TRBJ2-3	CASSFLSGGAEDTQYF	TGTGCCAGCAGCTTTCTAAGCGGGGGGGCGGAAGATACGCAGTATTTT
-	TRBV1	-	TRBJ2-1	CTSSQVGVTSGGYNEQFF	TGCACCAGCAGCCAAGTAGGGGTCACTAGCGGGGGTTACAATGAGCAGTTCTTC
-	TRBV5-1	TRBD1	TRBJ2-7	CASSLLSGGNYEQYF	TGCGCCAGCAGCTTGTTATCAGGGGGCAATTACGAGCAGTACTTC
-	TRBV13	-	TRBJ2-6	CASNLGGPGANVLTF	TGTGCCAGCAATCTGGGGGGTCCGGGGGCCAACGTCCTGACTTTC
once	TRBV5-1	TRBD1	TRBJ2-2	CASSFRGQVDTGELFF	TGCGCCAGCAGCTTCAGGGGGCAGGTGGACACCGGGGAGCTGTTTTTT
-	TRBV19	TRBD1	TRBJ2-7	CASSFMDRGEEQYF	TGTGCCAGTAGTTTTATGGACAGGGGGGAAGAGCAGTACTTC
-	TRBV4-1	TRBD2	TRBJ2-1	CASSHPGLATYNEQFF	TGCGCCAGCAGCCACCCGGGACTAGCGACCTACAATGAGCAGTTCTTC
-	TRBV27	-	TRBJ1-2	CASSSRVANYGYTF	TGTGCCAGCAGTTCCAGGGTAGCTAACTATGGCTACACCTTC
once	TRBV9	TRBD1	TRBJ1-2	CASSPDGTDYGYTF	TGTGCCAGCAGCCCCGACGGGACAGACTATGGCTACACCTTC
-	TRBV3-1/TRBV3-2	-	TRBJ1-3	CASSQVAGQSGNTIYF	TGTGCCAGCAGCCAAGTAGCGGGACAATCTGGAAACACCATATATTTT
-	TRBV14	TRBD1	TRBJ2-5	CASSLDRAAKTQYF	TGTGCCAGCAGCCTTGACAGGGCGGCAAAGACCCAGTACTTC
few	TRBV23-1	TRBD1	TRBJ1-2	CASPGDRRTNYGYTF	TGCGCCAGTCCAGGGGACAGGAGGACTAACTATGGCTACACCTTC
-	TRBV15	-	TRBJ1-6	CATSRDEKRPNSPLHF	TGTGCCACCAGCAGAGATGAGAAGAGGCCCAATTCACCCCTCCACTTT
-	TRBV3-1/TRBV3-2	-	TRBJ1-3	CASSQGDAGNTIYF	TGTGCCAGCAGCCAGGGAGATGCTGGAAACACCATATATTTT
-	TRBV29-1	TRBD1	TRBJ2-1	CSVVGQGMEEQFF	TGCAGCGTTGTAGGACAGGGAATGGAGGAGCAGTTCTTC
few	TRBV7-9	-	TRBJ2-3	CASSAITGGTDTQYF	TGTGCCAGCAGCGCTATCACGGGGGGCACAGATACGCAGTATTTT
few	TRBV5-1	TRBD1	TRBJ2-7	CASSLEGWDSSYEQYF	TGCGCCAGCAGCTTGGAGGGTTGGGACAGCTCCTACGAGCAGTACTTC
once	TRBV7-8	TRBD1	TRBJ1-5	CASSLRQGVGNQPQHF	TGTGCCAGCAGCTTAAGACAGGGGGTAGGCAATCAGCCCCAGCATTTT
-	TRBV13	-	TRBJ1-2	CASSLGGLNYGYTF	TGTGCCAGCAGCTTAGGCGGGTTAAACTATGGCTACACCTTC
-	TRBV6-1	-	TRBJ2-1	CASREGQSVFVVDEQFF	TGTGCCAGCAGGGAAGGACAGTCAGTTTTTGTTGTCGATGAGCAGTTCTTC
-	TRBV6-1	-	TRBJ1-5	CASSEARGGNQPQHF	TGTGCCAGCAGTGAAGCGAGGGGAGGTAATCAGCCCCAGCATTTT
-	TRBV28	TRBD2	TRBJ2-3	CASSLWGGGTDTQYF	TGTGCCAGCAGTTTGTGGGGGGGAGGCACAGATACGCAGTATTTT
-	TRBV6-5	-	TRBJ1-6	CASSYGQGTYNSPLHF	TGTGCCAGCAGTTACGGTCAGGGCACCTATAATTCACCCCTCCACTTT
-	TRBV9	TRBD1	TRBJ1-6	CASSPRTGTNSPLHF	TGTGCCAGCAGCCCCCGGACAGGGACCAATTCACCCCTCCACTTT